The next 6 T cell receptor beta chains were all read from a single sample in a study of blood T cell repertoires in COVID-19. Generated by immunoSEQ multiplex PCR, the TCRdb table keeps only in-frame clones and is missing some. The sample shows 75,000 to 80,000 clones, about nine tenths of them seen only once. The sequenced sample consisted of peripheral blood. All receptors derive from a human donor in a cohort sampled during active COVID-19.

The V gene is TRBV3-1 (or the pseudogene TRBV3-2), the J gene TRBJ2-5; 10 bases fit TRBD2. V lost 4 bases and J lost 4; bases outside the gene matches: 9. The germline V gene encodes CDR1 LGHDT and CDR2 YNNKEL (reference sequence). This CDR3 has 16 amino acids. The CDR3 is CASSRSRPSGGETQYF. CDR3 sequence (DNA): TGTGCCAGCAGCCGAAGTAGGCCTAGCGGGGGAGAGACCCAGTACTTC.

The V and J genes are TRBV5-1 and TRBJ2-3; D uncertain. Per germline, CDR1 SGHRS and CDR2 YFSETQ. V lost 0 bases and J 0 bases, leaving 11 bases between the germline ends. This CDR3 contains 16 residues. This CDR3 is CASSLAEDTSTDTQYF. The CDR3, as DNA: TGCGCCAGCAGCTTGGCCGAGGATACTAGCACAGATACGCAGTATTTT.

The V and J genes are TRBV6-6 and TRBJ1-1; weak D call: TRBD1 (5 bases). V gave up 2 bases and J gave up 2 bases, with 9 bases separating them. This CDR3 is 14 amino acids long. Germline V gene data show CDR1 as MNHNY and CDR2 as SVGAGI (reference sequence). CDR3 nucleotides: TGTGCCAGCAGTTACGGGGGGGGAAACACTGAAGCTTTCTTT. Amino acids: CASSYGGGNTEAFF.

The rearrangement uses TRBV3-1 (or the pseudogene TRBV3-2) and TRBJ1-2; the match to TRBD1 covers 10 bases. Germline V gene sequence: CDR1 LGHDT, CDR2 YNNKEL (reference sequence). V was clipped by 4 bases and J by 5 bases; unmatched bases: 7. The CDR3 has 15 amino acids. The CDR3 reads CASSPRTGGKYGYTF. CDR3 nucleotides: TGTGCCAGCAGCCCCCGGACAGGGGGTAAGTATGGCTACACCTTC.

The V gene is TRBV28, the J gene TRBJ2-5, with D perhaps TRBD1 (6 bases). With 4 bases removed from V and 1 base from J, the gap between germline ends came to 13 bases. The CDR3 spans 15 residues. Germline assignment: CDR1 MDHEN and CDR2 SYDVKM. The CDR3 DNA reads as TGTGCCAGCAGTTCCTTGAAACAGGGCCAAGAGACCCAGTACTTC. Its translation is CASSSLKQGQETQYF.

This clone was seen only once. The V call is TRBV12-5, the J call TRBJ2-1, with 11 bases matching TRBD2. In germline, CDR1 is LGHNT, CDR2 FRNRAP. The CDR3 runs 14 residues. After removal of 6 bases from V and 8 bases from J, the junction contained 6 bases not matched to a gene. The CDR3 DNA follows: TGTGCTAGTGGGCCGGGACTAGCGGTAGATGAGCAGTTCTTC. Residues: CASGPGLAVDEQFF. Filled out from reference TRBV12-5 and TRBJ2-1, the complete variable domain reads DARVTQTPRHKVTEMGQEVTMRCQPILGHNTVFWYRQTMMQGLELLAYFRNRAPLDDSGMPKDRFSAEMPDATLATLKIQPSEPRDSAVYFCASGPGLAVDEQFFGPGTRLTVL.